A selection of T cell receptor beta chains follows, all from one sample in a study of cytomegalovirus exposure and HLA in healthy donors. Sequenced by immunoSEQ multiplex PCR; TCRdb stores in-frame clones only, minus some. Of about 190,000 clones listed, over 70% were seen once; the top ten hold 1.7%. Sequencing input: PBMCs. The receptors here all came from a man in his forties in good health and CMV-seropositive. Each CDR3 is given with its conserved first and last residue. A D gene is named only where the DNA matches it firmly. Some rows mark clone size as missing; the rest say once, few, many or name a class of expanded clone.

clone_size j_call v_call d_call cdr3_nt cdr3_aa
. TRBJ1-1 TRBV19 TRBD1 TGTGCCAGTAGTATAGGGACAGGGGGCTCGACAGCTTTCTTT CASSIGTGGSTAFF
. TRBJ1-1 TRBV7-2 . TGTGCCAGCAGCTGGGAGGGTTGGGGGAACACTGAAGCTTTCTTT CASSWEGWGNTEAFF
. TRBJ2-3 TRBV19 . TGTGCCAGTAATGAGGGACGGGAGACCTACACAGATACGCAGTATTTT CASNEGRETYTDTQYF
. TRBJ1-2 TRBV9 TRBD1 TGTGCCAGCAGCACAGGGACAGGGAGTAACTATGGCTACACCTTC CASSTGTGSNYGYTF
. TRBJ1-1 TRBV7-2 . TGTGCCAGCAGTCCAAGCCTGGTAATGAACACTGAAGCTTTCTTT CASSPSLVMNTEAFF
. TRBJ2-7 TRBV5-6 TRBD2 TGTGCCAGCACGTACGGGGGGTCCTACGAGCAGTACTTC CASTYGGSYEQYF
. TRBJ1-5 TRBV7-2 . TGTGCCAGCAGCCGCGTTGGGGCTAGCAATCAGCCCCAGCATTTT CASSRVGASNQPQHF
. TRBJ2-1 TRBV19 TRBD1 TGTGCCAGTAGTATACAGGGGGATTCCTACAATGAGCAGTTCTTC CASSIQGDSYNEQFF
. TRBJ1-1 TRBV10-3 . TGTGCCATCAGCGGGACATCGAACACTGAAGCTTTCTTT CAISGTSNTEAFF
. TRBJ2-5 TRBV5-1 TRBD1 TGCGCCAGCAAGCGTTGGACAGGGAGGTACCAAGAGACCCAGTACTTC CASKRWTGRYQETQYF
few TRBJ1-3 TRBV12-5 . TGTGCTAGTGGTCCTAGCGCAGGTCTTGGGGGAAACACCATATATTTT CASGPSAGLGGNTIYF
. TRBJ2-3 TRBV5-1 TRBD1 TGCGCCAGCCAAAGGGACAGGTACACAGATACGCAGTATTTT CASQRDRYTDTQYF
. TRBJ2-7 TRBV27 . TGTGCCAGCAGTTTGATTGGGGGCCACGAGCAGTACTTC CASSLIGGHEQYF
. TRBJ2-5 TRBV5-4 . TGTGCCATCGCAAGGACTCCCCAAGAGACCCAGTACTTC CAIARTPQETQYF